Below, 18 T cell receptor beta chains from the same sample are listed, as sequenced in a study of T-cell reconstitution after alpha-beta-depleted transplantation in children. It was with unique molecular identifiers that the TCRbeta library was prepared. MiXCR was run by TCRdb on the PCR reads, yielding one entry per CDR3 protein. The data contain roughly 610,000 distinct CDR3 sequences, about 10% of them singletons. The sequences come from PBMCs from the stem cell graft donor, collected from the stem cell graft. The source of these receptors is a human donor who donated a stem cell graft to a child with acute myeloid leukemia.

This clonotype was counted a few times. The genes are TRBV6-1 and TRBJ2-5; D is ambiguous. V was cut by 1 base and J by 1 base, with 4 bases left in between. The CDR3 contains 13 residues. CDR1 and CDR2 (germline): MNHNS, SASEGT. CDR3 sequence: CASSEGGQETQYF. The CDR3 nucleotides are TGTGCCAGCAGTGAAGGGGGCCAAGAGACCCAGTACTTC.

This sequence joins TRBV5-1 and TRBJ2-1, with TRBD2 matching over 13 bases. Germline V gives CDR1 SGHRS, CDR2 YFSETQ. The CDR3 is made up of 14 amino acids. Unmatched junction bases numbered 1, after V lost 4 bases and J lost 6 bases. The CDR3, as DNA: TGCGCCAGCAGCGGGACTAGCGGGATCAATGAGCAGTTCTTC. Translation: CASSGTSGINEQFF.

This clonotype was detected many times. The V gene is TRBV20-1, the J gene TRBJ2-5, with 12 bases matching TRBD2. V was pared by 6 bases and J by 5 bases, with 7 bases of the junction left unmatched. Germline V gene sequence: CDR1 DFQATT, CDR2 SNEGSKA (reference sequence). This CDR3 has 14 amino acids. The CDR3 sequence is CSASLAGGPETQYF. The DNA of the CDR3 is TGCAGTGCAAGTCTAGCGGGAGGGCCGGAGACCCAGTACTTC.

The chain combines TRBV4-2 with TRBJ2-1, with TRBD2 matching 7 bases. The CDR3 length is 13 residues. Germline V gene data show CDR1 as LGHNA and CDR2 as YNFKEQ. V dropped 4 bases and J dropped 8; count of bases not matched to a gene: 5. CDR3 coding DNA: TGTGCCAGCAGCCCAGCGGCGGGAGATGAGCAGTTCTTC. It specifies CASSPAAGDEQFF.

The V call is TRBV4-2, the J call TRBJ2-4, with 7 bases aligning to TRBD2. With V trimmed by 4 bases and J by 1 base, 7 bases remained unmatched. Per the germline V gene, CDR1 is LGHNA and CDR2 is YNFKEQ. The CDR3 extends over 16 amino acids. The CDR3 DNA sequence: TGTGCCAGCAGCCGGGGGGGAGGGACGGCCAAAAACATTCAGTACTTC. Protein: CASSRGGGTAKNIQYF.

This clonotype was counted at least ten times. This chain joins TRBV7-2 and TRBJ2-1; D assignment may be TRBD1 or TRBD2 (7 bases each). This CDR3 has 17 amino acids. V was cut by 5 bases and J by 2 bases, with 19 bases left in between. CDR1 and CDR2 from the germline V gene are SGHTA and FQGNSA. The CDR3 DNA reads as TGTGCCAGCAGCCTCACAGGGGCGGGAGTCCCCTACAATGAGCAGTTCTTC. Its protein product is CASSLTGAGVPYNEQFF.

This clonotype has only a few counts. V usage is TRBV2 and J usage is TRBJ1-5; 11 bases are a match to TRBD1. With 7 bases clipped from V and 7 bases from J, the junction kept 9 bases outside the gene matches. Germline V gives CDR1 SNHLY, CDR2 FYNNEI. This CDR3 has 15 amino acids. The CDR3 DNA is TGTGCCAGCAATGCCGGACAGGGGGCTTGGCAGCCCCAGCATTTT. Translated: CASNAGQGAWQPQHF.

The CDR3 here is CASTKGGFGEQYF. CDR3 DNA: TGTGCCAGCACCAAAGGGGGTTTTGGGGAGCAGTACTTC. This rearrangement joins TRBV28 to TRBJ2-7, with a tentative D call TRBD1 (6 bases). Per germline, CDR1 MDHEN and CDR2 SYDVKM. The CDR3 contains 13 residues. V lost 7 bases and J lost 7, with 17 bases in between. The full variable domain, its missing parts supplied by reference TRBV28 and TRBJ2-7, is DVKVTQSSRYLVKRTGEKVFLECVQDMDHENMFWYRQDPGLGLRLIYFSYDVKMKEKGDIPEGYSVSREKKERFSLILESASTNQTSMYLCASTKGGFGEQYFGPGTRLTVT.

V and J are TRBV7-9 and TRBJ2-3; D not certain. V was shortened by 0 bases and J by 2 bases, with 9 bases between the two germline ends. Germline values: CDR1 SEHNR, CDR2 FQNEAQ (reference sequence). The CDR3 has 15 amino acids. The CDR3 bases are TGTGCCAGCAGCTTAGCGGGTAGCCCCACAGATACGCAGTATTTT. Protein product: CASSLAGSPTDTQYF.

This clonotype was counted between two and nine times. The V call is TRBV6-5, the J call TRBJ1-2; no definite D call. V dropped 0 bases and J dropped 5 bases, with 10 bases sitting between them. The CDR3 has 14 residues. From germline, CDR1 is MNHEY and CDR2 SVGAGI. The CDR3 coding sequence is TGTGCCAGCAGTTACTCGAGCCTGGGGTATGGCTACACCTTC. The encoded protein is CASSYSSLGYGYTF.

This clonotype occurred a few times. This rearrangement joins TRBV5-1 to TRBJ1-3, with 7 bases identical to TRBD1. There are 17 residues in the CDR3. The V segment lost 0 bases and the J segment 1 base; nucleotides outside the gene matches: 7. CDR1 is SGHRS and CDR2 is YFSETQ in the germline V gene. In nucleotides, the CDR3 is TGCGCCAGCAGCTTGGGCGCGACAGGGCCTTCTGGAAACACCATATATTTT. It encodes CASSLGATGPSGNTIYF.

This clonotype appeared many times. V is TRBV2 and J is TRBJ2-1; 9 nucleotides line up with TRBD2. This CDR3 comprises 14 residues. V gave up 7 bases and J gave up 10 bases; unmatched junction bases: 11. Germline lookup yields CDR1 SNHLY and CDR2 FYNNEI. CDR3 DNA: TGTGCCAGCATCGCCGGTACTCTAGCGGGAGAGCAGTTCTTC. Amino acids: CASIAGTLAGEQFF.

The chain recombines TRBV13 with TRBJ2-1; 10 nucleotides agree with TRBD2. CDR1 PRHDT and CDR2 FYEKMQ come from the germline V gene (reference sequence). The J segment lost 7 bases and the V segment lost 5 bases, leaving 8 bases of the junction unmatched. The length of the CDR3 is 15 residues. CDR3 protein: CASSLRTSGVNEQFF. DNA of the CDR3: TGTGCCAGCAGCCTGCGGACTAGCGGCGTGAATGAGCAGTTCTTC. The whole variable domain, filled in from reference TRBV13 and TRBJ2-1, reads AAGVIQSPRHLIKEKRETATLKCYPIPRHDTVYWYQQGPGQDPQFLISFYEKMQSDKGSIPDRFSAQQFSDYHSELNMSSLELGDSALYFCASSLRTSGVNEQFFGPGTRLTVL.

CDR3 residues: CASSTLAGGPREQYF. The CDR3 DNA follows: TGTGCCAGCAGTACCCTAGCGGGAGGGCCTCGGGAGCAGTACTTC. The chain combines TRBV6-1 with TRBJ2-7, with 12 bases lining up with TRBD2. The CDR3 spans 15 residues. Germline values: CDR1 MNHNS, CDR2 SASEGT. The V gene end was trimmed by 5 bases and the J gene end by 7 bases; junction bases not matched to a gene: 9.

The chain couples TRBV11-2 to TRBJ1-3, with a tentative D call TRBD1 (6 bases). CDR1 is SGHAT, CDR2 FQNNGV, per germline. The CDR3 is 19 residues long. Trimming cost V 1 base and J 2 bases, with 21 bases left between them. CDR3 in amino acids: CASSLGFGRGSFAGNTIYF. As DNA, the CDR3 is TGTGCCAGCAGCTTAGGTTTCGGCAGGGGCTCCTTTGCTGGAAACACCATATATTTT.

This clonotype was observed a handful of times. The CDR3: CAIKETGGKNEQFF. Written as DNA, the CDR3 is TGTGCCATCAAAGAGACAGGGGGCAAGAATGAGCAGTTCTTC. The V call is TRBV10-3, the J call TRBJ2-1, with TRBD1 matching over 10 bases. Trimming at V came to 7 bases and at J to 7 bases, leaving 7 bases not matched to a gene. The CDR3 is made up of 14 amino acids. Germline-derived CDR1 and CDR2 are ENHRY and SYGVKD.

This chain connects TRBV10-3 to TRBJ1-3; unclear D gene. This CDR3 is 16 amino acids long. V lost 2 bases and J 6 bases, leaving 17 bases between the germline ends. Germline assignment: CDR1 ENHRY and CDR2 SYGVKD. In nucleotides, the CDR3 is TGTGCCATCAGTGAGGCCAATCGGGCAAACCAAAACACCATATATTTT. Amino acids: CAISEANRANQNTIYF.

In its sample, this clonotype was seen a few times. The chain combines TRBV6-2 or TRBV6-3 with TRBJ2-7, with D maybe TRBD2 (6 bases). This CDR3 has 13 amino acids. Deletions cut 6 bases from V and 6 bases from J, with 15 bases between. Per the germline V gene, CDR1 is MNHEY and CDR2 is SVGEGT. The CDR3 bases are TGTGCCAGCAGCCGGGGGACGCCAGTCGAGCAGTACTTC. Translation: CASSRGTPVEQYF.